The TCR beta chain described here comes from a study of Ad26.COV2.S vaccination and SARS-CoV-2 variants. Study background: As a participant in COV1001, the donor was in the Ad26.COV2.S trial arm. Study results and caveats: Analytic work on TCR breadth and depth might have understated the full extent of total T cell responses.

Profiling relied on immunoSEQ multiplex PCR, and the TCRdb table lists in-frame clones only, not all of them. The table includes 400,000 to 500,000 clones, 88% detected once. Germline lookup yields CDR1 MNHEY and CDR2 SMNVEV (reference sequence). V was pared by 7 bases and J by 1 base, with 13 bases between. The CDR3 is made up of 14 amino acids. Details on this clone: Its target is unknown.

The treatment: 19 received Ad26.COV2.S at low or high dose, single or two shots; 5 received placebo; per-sample allocation not given. Material that was analyzed had been drawn on day 63 after the first vaccine or placebo injection. This chain links TRBV27 with TRBJ1-1, with D unclear. The specimen was peripheral blood, collected in a trial of Ad26.COV2.S vaccine versus placebo. The receptor was derived from a person between 18 and 59 years old who received the Ad26.COV2.S COVID-19 vaccine or a placebo. The CDR3 region is CASNPSFGNTEAFF. CDR3 sequence (DNA): TGTGCCAGCAATCCCTCGTTCGGGAACACTGAAGCTTTCTTT.